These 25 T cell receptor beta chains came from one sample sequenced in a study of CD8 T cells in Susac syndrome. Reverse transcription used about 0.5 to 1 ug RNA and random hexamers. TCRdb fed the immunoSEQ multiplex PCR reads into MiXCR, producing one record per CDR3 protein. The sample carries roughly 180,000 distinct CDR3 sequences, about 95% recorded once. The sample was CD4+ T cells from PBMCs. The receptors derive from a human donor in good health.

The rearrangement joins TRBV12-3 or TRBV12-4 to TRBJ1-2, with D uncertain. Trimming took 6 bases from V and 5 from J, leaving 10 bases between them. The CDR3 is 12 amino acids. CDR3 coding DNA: TGTGCCAGCAGGAGGGAAAGATATGGCTACACCTTC. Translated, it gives CASRRERYGYTF.

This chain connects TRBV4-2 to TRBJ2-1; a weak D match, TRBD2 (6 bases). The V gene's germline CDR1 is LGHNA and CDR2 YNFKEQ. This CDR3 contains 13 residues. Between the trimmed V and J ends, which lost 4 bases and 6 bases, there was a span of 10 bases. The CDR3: CASSPTSINEQFF. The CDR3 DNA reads TGTGCCAGCAGCCCTACTAGCATCAATGAGCAGTTCTTC.

The CDR3 spells CAWSLRNQPQHF. In DNA form, the CDR3 reads TGTGCCTGGAGTCTGAGGAATCAGCCCCAGCATTTT. V is TRBV30 and J is TRBJ1-5; D is unclear. The ends were cut back, 2 bases at V and 4 bases at J, with 6 bases in the middle. The CDR3 extends over 12 amino acids. Germline V gene lookup returns CDR1 GTSNPN and CDR2 SVGIG (reference sequence).

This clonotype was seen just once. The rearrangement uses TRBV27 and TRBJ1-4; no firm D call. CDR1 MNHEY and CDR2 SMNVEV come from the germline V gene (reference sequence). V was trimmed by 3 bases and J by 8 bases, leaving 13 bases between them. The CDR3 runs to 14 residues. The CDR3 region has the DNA TGTGCCAGCAGTTTCCGCCTTTTCGGAGAAAAACTGTTTTTT. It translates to CASSFRLFGEKLFF.

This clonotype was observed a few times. The CDR3 here is CASSLGQGYGEAFF. CDR3 nucleotide sequence: TGTGCCAGCAGCTTAGGGCAGGGCTACGGTGAAGCTTTCTTT. The rearrangement joins TRBV13 to TRBJ1-1; the D gene is possibly TRBD1 (5 bases). CDR3 length equals 14 residues. V lost 0 bases and J lost 7, with 12 bases in between. Germline values: CDR1 PRHDT, CDR2 FYEKMQ (reference sequence).

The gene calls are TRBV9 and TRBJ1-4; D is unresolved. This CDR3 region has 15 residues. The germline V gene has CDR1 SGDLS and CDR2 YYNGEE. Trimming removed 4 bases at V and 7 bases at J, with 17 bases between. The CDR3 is CASSPRQAGSEKLFF. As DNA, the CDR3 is TGTGCCAGCAGCCCCCGGCAGGCGGGAAGTGAAAAACTGTTTTTT. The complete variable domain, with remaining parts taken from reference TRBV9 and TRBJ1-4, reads DSGVTQTPKHLITATGQRVTLRCSPRSGDLSVYWYQQSLDQGLQFLIQYYNGEERAKGNILERFSAQQFPDLHSELNLSSLELGDSALYFCASSPRQAGSEKLFFGSGTQLSVL.

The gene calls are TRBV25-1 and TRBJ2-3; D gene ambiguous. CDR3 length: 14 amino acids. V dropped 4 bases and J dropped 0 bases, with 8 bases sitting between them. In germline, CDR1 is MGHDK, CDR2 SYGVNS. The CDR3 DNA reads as TGTGCCAGCAGTGGCCCCGTCAGCACAGATACGCAGTATTTT. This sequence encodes CASSGPVSTDTQYF.

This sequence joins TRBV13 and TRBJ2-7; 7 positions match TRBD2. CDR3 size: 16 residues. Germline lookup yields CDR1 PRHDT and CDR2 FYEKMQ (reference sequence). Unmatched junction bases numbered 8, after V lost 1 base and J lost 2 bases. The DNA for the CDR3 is TGTGCCAGCAGCTTAGCCCCTAGCGGACCGACCTACGAGCAGTACTTC. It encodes CASSLAPSGPTYEQYF.

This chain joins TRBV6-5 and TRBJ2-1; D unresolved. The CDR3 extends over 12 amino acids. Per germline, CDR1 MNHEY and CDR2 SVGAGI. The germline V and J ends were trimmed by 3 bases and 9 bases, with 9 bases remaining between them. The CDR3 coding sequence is TGTGCCAGCAGTTATTACGGCGGTGAGCAGTTCTTC. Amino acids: CASSYYGGEQFF.

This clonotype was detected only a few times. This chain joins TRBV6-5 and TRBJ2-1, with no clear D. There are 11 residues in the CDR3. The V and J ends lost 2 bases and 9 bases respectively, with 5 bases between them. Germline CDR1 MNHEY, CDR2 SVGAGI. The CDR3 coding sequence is TGTGCCAGCAGTTACGAGAGTGAGCAGTTCTTC. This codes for CASSYESEQFF.

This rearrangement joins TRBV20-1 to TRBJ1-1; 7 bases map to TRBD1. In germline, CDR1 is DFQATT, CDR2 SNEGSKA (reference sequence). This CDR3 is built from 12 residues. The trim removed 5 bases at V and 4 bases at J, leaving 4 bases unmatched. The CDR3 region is CSAWGQITEAFF. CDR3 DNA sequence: TGCAGTGCTTGGGGACAGATCACTGAAGCTTTCTTT.

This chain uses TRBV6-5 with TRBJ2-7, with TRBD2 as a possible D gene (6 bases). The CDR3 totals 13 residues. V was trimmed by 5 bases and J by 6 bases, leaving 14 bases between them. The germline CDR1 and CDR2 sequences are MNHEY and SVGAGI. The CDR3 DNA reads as TGTGCCAGCAGTCCCCCGACGGGACTCGAGCAGTACTTC. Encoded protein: CASSPPTGLEQYF.

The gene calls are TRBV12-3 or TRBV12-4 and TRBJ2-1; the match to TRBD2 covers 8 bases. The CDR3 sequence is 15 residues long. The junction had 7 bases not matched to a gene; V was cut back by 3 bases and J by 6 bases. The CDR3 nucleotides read TGTGCCAGCAGTTTTGGTCTAGCGGGTGGCAATGAGCAGTTCTTC. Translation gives CASSFGLAGGNEQFF.

In DNA, the CDR3 is TGCGCCAGCAGCTTGGAGACAGGGGGCACAGATACGCAGTATTTT. Translation: CASSLETGGTDTQYF. This rearrangement joins TRBV5-1 to TRBJ2-3, with TRBD1 identical over 8 bases. The CDR3 sequence is 15 residues long. CDR1 and CDR2 (germline): SGHRS, YFSETQ. V was clipped by 0 bases and J by 1 base; unmatched bases: 1.

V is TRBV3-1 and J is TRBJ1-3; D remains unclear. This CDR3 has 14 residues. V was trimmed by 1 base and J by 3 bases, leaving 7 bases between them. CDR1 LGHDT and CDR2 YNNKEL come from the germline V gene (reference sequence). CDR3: CASSQGGFGNTIYF. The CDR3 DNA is TGTGCCAGCAGCCAAGGAGGGTTTGGAAACACCATATATTTT. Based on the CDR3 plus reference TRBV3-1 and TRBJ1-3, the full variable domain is DTAVSQTPKYLVTQMGNDKSIKCEQNLGHDTMYWYKQDSKKFLKIMFSYNNKELIINETVPNRFSPKSPDKAHLNLHINSLELGDSAVYFCASSQGGFGNTIYFGEGSWLTVV.

CDR3 DNA sequence: TGCAGCGTACAGGGAAGCTATGGCTACACCTTC. As protein: CSVQGSYGYTF. The V and J genes are TRBV29-1 and TRBJ1-2; D might be TRBD1 (6 bases). From germline, CDR1 is SQVTM and CDR2 ANQGSEA. Trimming removed 6 bases from V and 4 bases from J, with 9 bases in between. This CDR3 has 11 residues.

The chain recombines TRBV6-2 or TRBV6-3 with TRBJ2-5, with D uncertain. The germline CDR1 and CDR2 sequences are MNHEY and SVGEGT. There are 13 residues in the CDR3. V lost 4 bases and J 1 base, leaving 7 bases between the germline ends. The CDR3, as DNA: TGTGCCAGCAGTTGGGTCAGCCAAGAGACCCAGTACTTC. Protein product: CASSWVSQETQYF.

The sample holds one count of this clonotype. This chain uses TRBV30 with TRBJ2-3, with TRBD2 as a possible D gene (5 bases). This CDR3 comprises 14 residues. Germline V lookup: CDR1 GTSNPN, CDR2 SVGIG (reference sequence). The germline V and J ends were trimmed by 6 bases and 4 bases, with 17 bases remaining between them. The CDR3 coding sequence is TGTGCCTGTTGGACTTTAAAGGCCGCAGATACGCAGTATTTT. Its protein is CACWTLKAADTQYF.

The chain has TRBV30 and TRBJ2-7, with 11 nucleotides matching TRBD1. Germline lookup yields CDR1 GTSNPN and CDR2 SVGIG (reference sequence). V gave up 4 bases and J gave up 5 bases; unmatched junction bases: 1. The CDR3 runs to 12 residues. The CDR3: CAWTDRGHEQYF. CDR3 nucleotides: TGTGCCTGGACGGACAGGGGGCACGAGCAGTACTTC.

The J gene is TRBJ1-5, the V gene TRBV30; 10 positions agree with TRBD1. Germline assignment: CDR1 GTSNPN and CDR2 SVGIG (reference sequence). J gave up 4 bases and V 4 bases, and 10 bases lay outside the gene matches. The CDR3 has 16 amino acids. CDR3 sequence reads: CAWIPKGQGLNQPQHF. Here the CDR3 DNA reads TGTGCCTGGATCCCAAAGGGACAGGGGTTAAATCAGCCCCAGCATTTT.

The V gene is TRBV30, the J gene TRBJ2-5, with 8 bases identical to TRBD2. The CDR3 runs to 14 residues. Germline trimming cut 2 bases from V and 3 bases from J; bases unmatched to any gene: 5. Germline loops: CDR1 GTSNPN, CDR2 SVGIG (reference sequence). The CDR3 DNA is TGTGCCTGGAGTACTAGCGGAGGGGAAGAGACCCAGTACTTC. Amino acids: CAWSTSGGEETQYF.

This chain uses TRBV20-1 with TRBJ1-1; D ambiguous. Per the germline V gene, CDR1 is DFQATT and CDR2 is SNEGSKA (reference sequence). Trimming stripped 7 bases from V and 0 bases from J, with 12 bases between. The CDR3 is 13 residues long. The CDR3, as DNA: TGCAGTGGGGCGGAGCCCGTGAACACTGAAGCTTTCTTT. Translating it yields CSGAEPVNTEAFF.

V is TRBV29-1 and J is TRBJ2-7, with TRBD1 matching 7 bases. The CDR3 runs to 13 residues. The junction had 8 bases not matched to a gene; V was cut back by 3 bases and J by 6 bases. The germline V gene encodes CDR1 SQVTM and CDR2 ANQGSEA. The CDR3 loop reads CSVEVSAGGEQYF. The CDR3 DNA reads TGCAGCGTTGAGGTTTCGGCAGGGGGCGAGCAGTACTTC.

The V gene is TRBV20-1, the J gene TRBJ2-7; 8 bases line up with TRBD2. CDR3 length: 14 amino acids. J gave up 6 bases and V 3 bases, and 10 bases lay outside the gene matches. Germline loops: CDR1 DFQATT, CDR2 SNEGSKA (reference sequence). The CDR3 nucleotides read TGCAGTGCTAGTGATCGAGCGGGAGTCGGCGAGCAGTACTTC. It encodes CSASDRAGVGEQYF.

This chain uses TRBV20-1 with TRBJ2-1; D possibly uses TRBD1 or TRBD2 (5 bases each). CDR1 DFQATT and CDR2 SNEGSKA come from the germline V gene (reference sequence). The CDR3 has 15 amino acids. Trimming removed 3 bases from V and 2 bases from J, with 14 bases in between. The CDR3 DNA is TGCAGTGCTAGCCGGGACGTGATCCCCTACAATGAGCAGTTCTTC. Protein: CSASRDVIPYNEQFF.